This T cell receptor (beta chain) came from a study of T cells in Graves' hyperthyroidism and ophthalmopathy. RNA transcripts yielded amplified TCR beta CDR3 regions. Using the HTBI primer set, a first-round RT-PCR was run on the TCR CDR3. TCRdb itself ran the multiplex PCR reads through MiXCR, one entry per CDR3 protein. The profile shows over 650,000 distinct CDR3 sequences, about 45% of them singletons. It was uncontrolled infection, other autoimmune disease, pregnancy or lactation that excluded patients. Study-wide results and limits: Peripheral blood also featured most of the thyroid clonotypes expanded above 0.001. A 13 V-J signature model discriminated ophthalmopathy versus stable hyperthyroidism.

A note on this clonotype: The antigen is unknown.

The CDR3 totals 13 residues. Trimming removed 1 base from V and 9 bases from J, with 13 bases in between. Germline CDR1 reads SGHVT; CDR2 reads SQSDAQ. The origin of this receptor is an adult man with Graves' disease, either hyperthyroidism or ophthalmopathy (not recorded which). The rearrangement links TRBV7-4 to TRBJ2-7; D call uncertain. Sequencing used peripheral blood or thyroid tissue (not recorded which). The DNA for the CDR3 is TGTGCCAGCAGCTTAGTGAGCACAGATACGCAGTACTTC. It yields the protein CASSLVSTDTQYF.